This TCR beta chain originates from a study of spatial heterogeneity in lung cancer. Whole-study context: Where they were available, follow-up PBMC samples were sequenced, at a median of around 24 months after resection.

Time point described: blood at routine non-recurrence follow-up after resection. The input material, whole RNA from tumor, nontumor lung or frozen PBMC, was sequenced unsorted. TCRdb processed the 5' RACE reads anew with MiXCR; each CDR3 protein has one entry. The sample includes about 120,000 distinct CDR3 sequences, more than 10% of them seen just once. The TCR originated in a male donor with early-stage non-small cell lung cancer. Source: PBMCs, taken at follow-up.

The CDR3 nucleotides read TGCGCCAGCAGCGGCGGGACTAGTAGCAGGGAGCTGTTTTTT. This sequence encodes CASSGGTSSRELFF. The J gene is TRBJ2-2, the V gene TRBV5-1; 8 nucleotides align to TRBD2. J gave up 9 bases and V 4 bases, and 8 bases lay outside the gene matches. Per the germline V gene, CDR1 is SGHRS and CDR2 is YFSETQ. CDR3 length: 14 residues.